The clone carrying this T cell receptor beta chain was observed a handful of times. Together with a sample-barcoded 5' primer, a J-beta primer mix was included in a second PCR lasting about 7 to 11 cycles. Every molecule of cDNA carried a tag from a template-switch adaptor with 12 random nucleotides. One entry per CDR3 protein, called by TCRdb with MiXCR from the 5' RACE reads. There are approximately 810,000 distinct CDR3 sequences in the sample; roughly 40% occur only once, and 10% to 15% lies in the top ten. This sample was included in a study of blood T cells in healthy people across ages. Study-level information: About one barcoded beta molecule was captured per two T cells (by template switching).

Trimming stripped 2 bases from V and 8 bases from J, with 18 bases between. The CDR3 is 15 amino acids. The receptor was isolated from a man younger than 35 in good health. Specimen: blood. The chain joins TRBV12-3 or TRBV12-4 to TRBJ1-2; perhaps TRBD1 as D (5 bases). The CDR3 sequence is CASSLNRGAGPGYTF. The CDR3 region has the DNA TGTGCCAGCAGTTTAAATAGGGGCGCAGGACCAGGCTACACCTTC.